The T cell receptor (beta chain) described here comes from a study of blood T cell repertoires in COVID-19. Study details: Material from acute and convalescent COVID-19 was sourced from the United States, Italy and Spain. T cells, B-cell-depleted T cells, or PBMCs provided the cDNA or gDNA that served as material.

CDR1 is SNHLY and CDR2 is FYNNEI in the germline V gene. CDR3 length: 14 residues. As for this clone: A read error may produce the germline difference seen at one junction end.

As handled by the study authors: Reference gene primer amplification gave estimated nucleated cell counts. Profiling relied on immunoSEQ multiplex PCR, and the TCRdb table lists in-frame clones only, not all of them. D and trimming come from the DNA, and the V and J calls and clone size come from that table. The repertoire has 150,000 to 200,000 clones, roughly nine tenths of them found once; the top ten carry around a fifth. The source material was peripheral blood. The sequence was collected from a man aged 55 to 69 with active or convalescent COVID-19. This chain links TRBV2 with TRBJ1-2, with 7 bases matching TRBD1. CDR3 DNA: TGTGCCAGCAGGGAAGGGACAGATAACTATGGCTACACCTTC. Translated: CASREGTDNYGYTF.